The text below deals with one TCR beta chain. This clonotype was found many times. It has no known antigen specificity. Base quality data are lacking; no much larger clone is found one base away. Graves' hyperthyroidism was defined as stable when no progression to ophthalmopathy occurred over 18 months of follow-up. Hyperthyroidism patients were newly diagnosed, with disease duration under 2 months, and aged 18 to 65 years. Exclusion was applied to patients with uncontrolled infections, other autoimmune diseases, pregnancy or lactation. Diagnoses were established on the basis of clinical symptoms, serum thyroxine and TRAb, thyroid ultrasound, and orbital computed tomography. Ficoll-Paque density gradient centrifugation was used to isolate PBMCs from 10 ml of fresh peripheral blood. Total RNA was extracted using Trizol reagent, and RNA quality was assessed on an Agilent 2100 Bioanalyzer. This sample was taken from a study of T cells in Graves' hyperthyroidism and ophthalmopathy (dated by TCRdb to between 2019 and 2020). Regarding the complete study: Peripheral blood was sampled at the time of initial diagnosis, prior to any treatment. To identify TCR V-J signatures that set the groups apart, the researchers used a discovery cohort of about a hundred patients, made up of 40 to 45 with Graves' ophthalmopathy and about 59 with stable Graves' hyperthyroidism. An independent validation cohort of under 20 hyperthyroidism patients and about 15 patients who later progressed to ophthalmopathy tested prospective prediction of ophthalmopathy. The paper reports TCR Vbeta CDR3 sequencing of roughly 140 peripheral blood samples: fewer than 50 ophthalmopathy, roughly 74 hyperthyroidism and 17 progressor patients. Once sampling was done, hyperthyroidism patients were given methimazole at a starting dose of 30 mg daily, whereas ophthalmopathy patients were given high-dose intravenous methylprednisolone. The 100 or so discovery patients were randomly split 7:3 into training and test sets. The study also compared thyroid tissue and blood T-cell repertoires from about 6 Graves' hyperthyroidism patients.

The TCR beta CDR3 regions were amplified from the RNA transcripts. A first-round RT-PCR of the TCR CDR3 used the HTBI primer set with the Qiagen OneStep RT-PCR kit. Libraries were constructed in a second round of multiplex PCR, after which size selection and purification were performed. The libraries were sequenced on an Illumina HiSeq2000 using paired-end 100 bp reads. The source study handled its data this way. Raw data were processed with SOAPnuke, discarding reads with adapters, uncalled bases, mean Phred below 15, or no exact constant-primer or identifier match. High-quality paired reads were merged using COPE v1.2.5, and each unique nucleotide sequence was defined as a clonotype. MiTCR v1.1 was used to align the clonotypes against IMGT TRBV, TRBD and TRBJ reference segments. The analysis included only V-J combinations with a frequency above 0.0001, which together covered around 99% of the repertoires. The TCS score was defined as the ratio of F50 (clonal expansion) to E x V (chaos), calculated using BLOSUM62-based TCRdist between CDR3 peptides within each V-J. Welch's t-statistics and random forest reduced fewer than 550 V-J features to 13, which were used in a naive Bayes classifier (R e1071). The public sequencing data were trimmed at Q25 with fastp and processed into clonotypes with MiXCR by TCRdb, which kept only in-frame beta chains. Each entry is one CDR3 protein sequence, shown with its most common DNA and genes. These V and J calls originate from TCRdb's pipeline instead of the authors' own analysis. This sample holds roughly 180,000 distinct CDR3 sequences; around 15% were observed only once. The ten largest clones capture 29% of the sample.

V loses 2 bases of germline sequence and J loses 7 bases, and the interval between the two ends is 6 bases. The CDR3 holds 12 amino acids from the cysteine to the phenylalanine. CDR3 DNA is the only sequence kept; it has 36 bases, read in frame from the first base. Broader findings and caveats from the paper: No statistical method was used to fix the sample size in advance, and group allocation was not hidden from the investigators. In cross-validation, a model built on a 13 V-J signature told ophthalmopathy apart from stable hyperthyroidism with 85% to 90% sensitivity and about 81% specificity, and in testing the same model reached 80%/75%. Most expanded thyroid clonotypes (frequency above 0.001) were also detected in blood, suggesting blood repertoires may reflect thyroid immune responses. During validation, the model predicted progression to ophthalmopathy a median of approximately 6 months ahead of onset, with more than 60% sensitivity and 72.22% specificity.

The clonotype originates from a woman aged 45-65 years with Graves' hyperthyroidism. The rearrangement combines TRBV12-3 or TRBV12-4 with TRBJ1-5; no D gene call is confident. Source material: blood. The base sequence is TGTGCCAGCAGTTTATCGAGGCAGCCCCAGCATTTT. It translates to CASSLSRQPQHF.